Below are 21 T cell receptor beta chains sequenced from a single sample in a study of shared clonotypes between healthy human individuals. TCRdb keeps only in-frame clones here, not all; method: immunoSEQ multiplex PCR. The sample lists about 1.5 million clones; approximately 98% were seen once. Sequencing used naive CD4+ T cells sorted from blood. Subset here: CD45RA+ positively selected. Receptors originate from a man younger than 45 in good health.

The chain employs TRBV27 and TRBJ2-3; TRBD2 is a possible D gene (5 bases). V lost 2 bases and J 4 bases, leaving 10 bases between the germline ends. CDR1 is MNHEY, CDR2 SMNVEV, per germline (reference sequence). CDR3 size: 14 residues. The CDR3 sequence is CASSLLVSADTQYF. Here the CDR3 DNA reads TGTGCCAGCAGTTTACTAGTTAGCGCAGATACGCAGTATTTT.

This chain uses TRBV7-2 with TRBJ1-2, with D uncertain. V lost 10 bases to trimming and J lost 3 bases, with 15 bases between them. This CDR3 comprises 13 residues. Germline V gives CDR1 SGHTA, CDR2 FQGNSA. For the CDR3, the DNA is TGTGCCACCGCGATGGGGAGGGACTATGGCTACACCTTC. Amino acids: CATAMGRDYGYTF.

The rearrangement joins TRBV29-1 to TRBJ2-3, with 10 nucleotides matching TRBD1. The CDR3 sequence is 14 residues long. V dropped 7 bases and J dropped 3; count of bases not matched to a gene: 7. Per germline, CDR1 SQVTM and CDR2 ANQGSEA. CDR3 sequence (DNA): TGCAGCGCGGATCGGACAGGGGGTACAGATACGCAGTATTTT. Residues: CSADRTGGTDTQYF.

The chain employs TRBV7-9 and TRBJ1-3; D uncertain. Germline V gene sequence: CDR1 SEHNR, CDR2 FQNEAQ (reference sequence). V was cut by 4 bases and J by 4 bases, with 5 bases left in between. The length of the CDR3 is 12 residues. The CDR3, as DNA: TGTGCCAGCAGCTGGTACGGAAACACCATATATTTT. Protein: CASSWYGNTIYF. Based on the CDR3 plus reference TRBV7-9 and TRBJ1-3, the full variable domain is DTGVSQNPRHKITKRGQNVTFRCDPISEHNRLYWYRQTLGQGPEFLTYFQNEAQLEKSRLLSDRFSAERPKGSFSTLEIQRTEQGDSAMYLCASSWYGNTIYFGEGSWLTVV.

This clone was seen once. The chain joins TRBV5-1 to TRBJ2-1, with no clear D. The CDR3 contains 13 residues. CDR1 is SGHRS, CDR2 YFSETQ, per germline. Trimming removed 0 bases from V and 9 bases from J, with 10 bases in between. The chain's CDR3 is CASSLGPSGEQFF. The CDR3, as DNA: TGCGCCAGCAGCTTGGGCCCTTCGGGTGAGCAGTTCTTC.

The gene calls are TRBV5-1 and TRBJ2-2; 11 bases fit TRBD2. Trimming took 7 bases from V and 0 from J; bases not matched to a gene: 8. Germline V lookup: CDR1 SGHRS, CDR2 YFSETQ. The CDR3 contains 17 residues. The CDR3 bases are TGCGCCAGCGGAGGGACTAGCGGACCCCCGAACACCGGGGAGCTGTTTTTT. This sequence encodes CASGGTSGPPNTGELFF.

The chain recombines TRBV6-1 with TRBJ1-1; tentative D call: TRBD1 (6 bases). The V gene lost 8 bases and the J gene lost 0 bases, with 10 bases spanning the gap. This CDR3 is 13 amino acids long. Germline values: CDR1 MNHNS, CDR2 SASEGT. CDR3 bases: TGTGCCAGCGGCGGACAGTTGAACACTGAAGCTTTCTTT. Protein product: CASGGQLNTEAFF.

This rearrangement joins TRBV5-1 to TRBJ2-3; TRBD1 is a possible D gene (6 bases). This CDR3 comprises 13 residues. The germline V gene has CDR1 SGHRS and CDR2 YFSETQ. V was clipped by 4 bases and J by 4 bases, with 10 bases between them. CDR3 amino acids: CASSPQGSDTQYF. The CDR3 DNA is TGCGCCAGCAGCCCACAGGGCTCAGATACGCAGTATTTT.

The J gene is TRBJ1-1, the V gene TRBV14; D is uncertain. Looked up from germline, CDR1 is SGHDN and CDR2 is FVKESK. The length of the CDR3 is 16 residues. Trimming cost V 1 base and J 3 bases, with 15 bases left between them. The CDR3 DNA is TGTGCCAGCAGCCAAGTTCCCCACGGTAGGGACACTGAAGCTTTCTTT. Translating it yields CASSQVPHGRDTEAFF.

The V and J genes are TRBV5-4 and TRBJ1-2; D may be TRBD1 (6 bases). The germline V gene has CDR1 SGHNT and CDR2 YYREEE (reference sequence). V was cut by 2 bases and J by 2 bases, with 7 bases left in between. CDR3 length: 13 residues. The CDR3 loop is CASSFTGNYGYTF. The DNA of the CDR3 is TGTGCCAGCAGCTTTACAGGGAACTATGGCTACACCTTC.

The chain joins TRBV30 to TRBJ2-7; 10 bases are a match to TRBD1. With 4 bases clipped from V and 5 bases from J, the junction kept 11 bases outside the gene matches. Germline CDR1 reads GTSNPN; CDR2 reads SVGIG (reference sequence). CDR3 length equals 15 residues. The CDR3 bases are TGTGCCTGGAAACGCGCCGGGACAGGGGCGCACGAGCAGTACTTC. Residues: CAWKRAGTGAHEQYF.

This clone was counted a single time. This chain uses TRBV28 with TRBJ2-4, with D maybe TRBD2 (6 bases). The V gene's germline CDR1 is MDHEN and CDR2 SYDVKM. The CDR3 loop spans 14 amino acids. The V end was cut by 2 bases, the J end by 9 bases, with 14 bases between. The CDR3 DNA follows: TGTGCCAGCAGTTTAGTTGCCGGGGGAGGCATTCAGTACTTC. It translates to CASSLVAGGGIQYF.

The chain is built from TRBV5-1 and TRBJ2-1; 9 nucleotides align to TRBD2. The CDR3 is 17 residues long. V trimming: 0 bases; J trimming: 6 bases; junction bases outside the gene matches: 10. CDR1 SGHRS and CDR2 YFSETQ come from the germline V gene. The CDR3 bases are TGCGCCAGCAGCTTGGGCCTAGCGGGAAGAGTAGGCAATGAGCAGTTCTTC. Amino acid sequence: CASSLGLAGRVGNEQFF.

The chain uses TRBV18 and TRBJ2-7, with D possibly TRBD2 on 6 matching bases. V shed 3 bases and J shed 2 bases, with 20 bases lying between them. This CDR3 comprises 17 residues. Germline V CDR1 and CDR2: KGHSH, LQKENI. The CDR3 DNA reads as TGTGCCAGCTCACCTCTGGGAGGTGGGGACGGACCCTACGAGCAGTACTTC. This gives the protein CASSPLGGGDGPYEQYF.

This rearrangement joins TRBV7-9 to TRBJ2-7; 13 bases are shared with TRBD2. Germline V gives CDR1 SEHNR, CDR2 FQNEAQ (reference sequence). The V segment lost 3 bases and the J segment 0 bases; nucleotides outside the gene matches: 11. The CDR3 loop spans 19 amino acids. CDR3 in DNA: TGTGCCAGCAGCTTGTTTGGGGCTGGACTAGCGGGAGACTCCTACGAGCAGTACTTC. This sequence encodes CASSLFGAGLAGDSYEQYF. The variable domain in full, completed from reference TRBV7-9 and TRBJ2-7, reads DTGVSQNPRHKITKRGQNVTFRCDPISEHNRLYWYRQTLGQGPEFLTYFQNEAQLEKSRLLSDRFSAERPKGSFSTLEIQRTEQGDSAMYLCASSLFGAGLAGDSYEQYFGPGTRLTVT.

J is TRBJ2-7 and V is TRBV14; no clear D. Trimming took off 8 bases at V and 2 bases at J, with 19 bases between the two ends. Germline CDR1 and CDR2: SGHDN and FVKESK. This CDR3 is 15 amino acids long. CDR3 residues: CASSAASGPTYEQYF. As DNA, the CDR3 is TGTGCCAGCTCGGCTGCGTCGGGTCCAACCTACGAGCAGTACTTC.

This chain connects TRBV18 to TRBJ2-7, with D uncertain. Trimming removed 6 bases at V and 1 base at J, with 16 bases between. CDR3 length equals 15 residues. CDR1 and CDR2 from the germline V gene are KGHSH and LQKENI. CDR3 residues: CASSPRPPRSYEQYF. The CDR3 nucleotides are TGTGCCAGCTCTCCCCGTCCCCCTCGATCCTACGAGCAGTACTTC.

In its sample, this clone was seen once. V gene TRBV28 combines with J gene TRBJ2-7; weak D call: TRBD1 (6 bases). The V and J ends lost 7 bases and 0 bases respectively, with 16 bases between them. Germline CDR1 is MDHEN and CDR2 is SYDVKM. The CDR3 totals 15 residues. CDR3 coding DNA: TGTGCCAGCACACTCCCCCAGGGGAGCTCCTACGAGCAGTACTTC. This codes for CASTLPQGSSYEQYF.

The rearrangement links TRBV5-5 to TRBJ1-5; 7 positions agree with TRBD1. J lost 7 bases, V lost 4 bases, and 11 bases had no gene match. From germline, CDR1 is SGHKS and CDR2 YYEKEE (reference sequence). CDR3 length: 15 residues. This CDR3 is CASSKTGLEYQPQHF. The CDR3 DNA reads TGTGCCAGCAGCAAGACAGGGCTAGAGTACCAGCCCCAGCATTTT.

This chain connects TRBV10-3 to TRBJ1-5; D gene ambiguous. The V end lost 6 bases, the J end lost 4 bases, and 13 bases lay between the germline ends. Germline V gene sequence: CDR1 ENHRY, CDR2 SYGVKD. This CDR3 spans 14 amino acids. The CDR3 nucleotides read TGTGCCATCAGCCCGATTCCGGCGAATCAGCCCCAGCATTTT. Its translation is CAISPIPANQPQHF.

The chain has TRBV5-1 and TRBJ2-1, with 8 bases identical to TRBD1. There are 15 residues in the CDR3. With V trimmed by 4 bases and J by 6 bases, 9 bases remained unmatched. Germline CDR1 SGHRS, CDR2 YFSETQ. CDR3 region: CASSAPGQVINEQFF. The CDR3 coding sequence is TGCGCCAGCAGCGCACCGGGACAGGTTATCAATGAGCAGTTCTTC.